This T cell receptor (beta chain) appears in the sequencing data of a study of OX40 agonist ivuxolimab in advanced cancers. Study background: Age averaged about 60 years (range 23 to 79), and 82.7% were male. Partial responses, seen in three patients, involved one hepatocellular carcinoma and two cutaneous melanomas. Study-level results: Clonal expansion in partial responders at 0.1-3.0 mg/kg ranked among the lowest. Expanded clones were, on average, more numerous in CD8+ T cells than in CD4+.

Germline V gene sequence: CDR1 SGHTA, CDR2 FQGNSA. CDR3 length: 15 residues. V was shortened by 6 bases and J by 2 bases, with 17 bases between the two germline ends. To note about this clone: Its matching antigen is unknown.

The assay was immunoSEQ multiplex PCR, and TCRdb's table has in-frame clones only and misses some. The table lists about 100,000 clones, approximately 90% of them singletons. Material: CD4+ or CD8+ T cells sorted from blood, obtained in a trial of the OX40 agonist ivuxolimab. The J gene is TRBJ2-7, the V gene TRBV7-2; D is possibly TRBD1 (6 bases). The TCR comes from an adult with an advanced solid tumor such as melanoma, head and neck, liver or kidney cancer. The CDR3, as DNA: TGTGCCAGCAGAAATTCCGGGACACCGACCTACGAGCAGTACTTC. Translated: CASRNSGTPTYEQYF.